This TCR beta chain was recovered during a study of blood T cells in healthy people across ages (dated by TCRdb to about 2015). Describing the broader study: In model experiments, template switching captured about one uniquely barcoded TCR beta cDNA molecule for every two T cells. Four age groups were formed from the donors: young (average approximately 17 years), middle-aged (approximately 42), aged (roughly 58) and long-lived (about 80). Age-related changes in TCR beta repertoire diversity were measured in the study by deep sequencing normalized with unique cDNA molecular identifiers. To avoid experimental bias, donors of different ages were distributed randomly across sequencing lanes. For two donors (one aged 18 to 30 and one aged 80 or older), the study analyzed two additional independent replicas of 1 million unique cDNA reads from the same blood draw. What the work shows at the level of the full study, not this receptor alone: Compared with the aged group, more naive CD4+ T cells, fewer expanded clones and increased TCR diversity were shown by the long-lived group, suggesting age selection. As age increased, observed TCR beta diversity per million T cells dropped in a roughly linear way, and a significant reduction was already evident by age about 40. Observed TCR beta diversity correlated strongly with the percentage of naive T cells measured by flow cytometry. The CMV infection status of donors was not known, potentially confounding age-related changes in expanded clonotypes. Estimates of total diversity based on one million sequenced T cells were considered lower bounds and underestimates. Conclusive comparison of naive and antigen-experienced compartments was prevented by the profiling of bulk unsorted PBMCs.

Donors were a few dozen systemically healthy Caucasian individuals from Russia aged about 6 to 100 years. Approximately 11 milliliters of peripheral blood were drawn from each donor into EDTA-treated Vacutainer tubes. PBMCs were isolated by Ficoll-Paque density-gradient centrifugation, with at least 7 million obtained per sample. Total RNA, at least 6 micrograms per sample, was extracted from PBMCs with Trizol reagent. For every donor, flow cytometry on a PBMC aliquot measured the percentage of naive CD45RAhigh/CD27high T cells. As to this clonotype: Its specific antigen is unknown. It may be a read error: a sequence one base away is much more abundant.

Libraries came from 5' RACE. The data were produced on an Illumina HiSeq 2500. A second PCR of about 7 to 12 cycles was run with a J-beta primer mix and a sample-barcoded 5' primer. A unique molecular identifier was introduced onto each TCR beta cDNA molecule by a template-switch 5' adaptor carrying 12 random nucleotides. Each sample yielded at least 2.5 million CDR3-containing paired-end reads. First-strand cDNA was synthesized from all RNA with the Mint cDNA synthesis kit, primed by a TRBC-specific oligonucleotide. After uracil-DNA glycosylase treatment, a first 18-cycle PCR used universal primers M1SS and BC2_uni_R on all cDNA. The paper's data handling went like this. For normalization, 1 million high-quality reads, each with a distinct molecular identifier, were randomly selected from each sample. Instead of being binned into consensus sequences, reads that shared molecular identifiers were thrown out. MiTCR, run with a Q25 quality threshold and the strictest error-elimination algorithm, handled CDR3 identification, clonotype clustering and error correction. A nonparametric unseen species model using Euler transformation provided a lower-bound estimate of total TCR beta diversity. The raw public reads went through TCRdb reprocessing: fastp at Q25, MiXCR clone calling, in-frame beta chains kept. Every CDR3 protein is listed once, alongside the most common genes and DNA of its rows. TCRdb's processing, not the authors', yielded these V and J calls. The sample includes hundreds of thousands of distinct CDR3 sequences, with roughly 30% observed a single time. The ten largest make up 15% to 18% of the sample.

V drops 0 bases and J drops 7 bases, leaving 10 bases in between. The CDR3 numbers 14 residues from cysteine through phenylalanine. The read is trimmed to its CDR3 DNA, 42 bases read in frame from base 1. Recombination linked TRBV12-3 or TRBV12-4 to TRBJ2-4; the D segment cannot be called with confidence. This receptor was identified in a woman older than 75 in good health. Sequenced input: blood. The CDR3 reads as follows: CASSLAPVRNIQYF. The nucleotide sequence reads TGTGCCAGCAGTTTAGCGCCGGTGAGGAACATTCAGTACTTC.